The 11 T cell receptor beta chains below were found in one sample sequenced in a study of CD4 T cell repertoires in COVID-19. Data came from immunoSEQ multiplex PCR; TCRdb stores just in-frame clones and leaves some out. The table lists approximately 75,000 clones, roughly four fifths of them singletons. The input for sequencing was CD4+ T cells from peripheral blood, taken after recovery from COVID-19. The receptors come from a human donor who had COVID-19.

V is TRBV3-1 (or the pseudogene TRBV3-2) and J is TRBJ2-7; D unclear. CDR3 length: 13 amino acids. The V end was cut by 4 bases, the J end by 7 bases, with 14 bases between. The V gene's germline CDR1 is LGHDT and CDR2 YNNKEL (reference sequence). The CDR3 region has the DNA TGTGCCAGCAGCCCTAAGCAGTCCAAGGAGCAGTACTTC. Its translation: CASSPKQSKEQYF.

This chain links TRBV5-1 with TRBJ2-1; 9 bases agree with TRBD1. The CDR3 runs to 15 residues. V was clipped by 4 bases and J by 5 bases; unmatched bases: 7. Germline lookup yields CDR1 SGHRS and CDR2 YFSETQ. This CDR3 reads CASSPGDRDNNEQFF. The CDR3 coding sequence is TGCGCCAGCAGCCCCGGGGACAGGGACAACAATGAGCAGTTCTTC.

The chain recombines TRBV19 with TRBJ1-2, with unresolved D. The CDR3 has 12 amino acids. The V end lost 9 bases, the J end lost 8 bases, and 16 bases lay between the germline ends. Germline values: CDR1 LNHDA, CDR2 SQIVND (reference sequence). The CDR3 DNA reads TGTGCCAGCGCTAAGGGTGGATGGGGCTACACCTTC. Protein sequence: CASAKGGWGYTF. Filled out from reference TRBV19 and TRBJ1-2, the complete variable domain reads DGGITQSPKYLFRKEGQNVTLSCEQNLNHDAMYWYRQDPGQGLRLIYYSQIVNDFQKGDIAEGYSVSREKKESFPLTVTSAQKNPTAFYLCASAKGGWGYTFGSGTRLTVV.

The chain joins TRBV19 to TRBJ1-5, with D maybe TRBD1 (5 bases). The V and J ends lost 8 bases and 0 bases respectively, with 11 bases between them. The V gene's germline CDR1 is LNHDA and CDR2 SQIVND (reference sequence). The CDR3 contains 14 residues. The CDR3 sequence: CASDPGPSNQPQHF. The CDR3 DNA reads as TGTGCCAGTGACCCGGGACCTAGCAATCAGCCCCAGCATTTT. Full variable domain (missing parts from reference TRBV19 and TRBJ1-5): DGGITQSPKYLFRKEGQNVTLSCEQNLNHDAMYWYRQDPGQGLRLIYYSQIVNDFQKGDIAEGYSVSREKKESFPLTVTSAQKNPTAFYLCASDPGPSNQPQHFGDGTRLSIL.

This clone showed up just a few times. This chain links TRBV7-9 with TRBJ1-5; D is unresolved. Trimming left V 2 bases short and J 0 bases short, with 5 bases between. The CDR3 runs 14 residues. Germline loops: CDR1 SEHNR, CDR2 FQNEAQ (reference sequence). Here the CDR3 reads CASSLTGSNQPQHF. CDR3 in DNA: TGTGCCAGCAGCTTAACCGGTAGCAATCAGCCCCAGCATTTT.

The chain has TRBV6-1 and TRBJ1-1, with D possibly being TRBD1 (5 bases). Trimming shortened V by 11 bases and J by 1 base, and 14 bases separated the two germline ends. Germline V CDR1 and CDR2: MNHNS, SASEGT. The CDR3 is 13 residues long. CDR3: CAGKGTENTEAFF. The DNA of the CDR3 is TGTGCCGGCAAGGGGACCGAGAACACTGAAGCTTTCTTT.

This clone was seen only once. Here the CDR3 DNA reads TGTGCCAGCAGCCCGGGTCTGAGGGCCTCTGGAAACACCATATATTTT. As protein: CASSPGLRASGNTIYF. The chain employs TRBV11-1 and TRBJ1-3; D remains unclear. Trimming took off 5 bases at V and 0 bases at J, with 14 bases between the two ends. The germline V gene has CDR1 SGHAT and CDR2 FQDESV (reference sequence). The CDR3 has 16 residues.

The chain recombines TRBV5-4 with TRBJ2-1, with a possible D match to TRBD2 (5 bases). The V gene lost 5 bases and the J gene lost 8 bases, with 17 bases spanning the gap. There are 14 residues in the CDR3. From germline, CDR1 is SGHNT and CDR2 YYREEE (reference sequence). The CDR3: CASSYTRVVHEQFF. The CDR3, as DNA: TGTGCCAGCAGTTATACTAGAGTCGTCCATGAGCAGTTCTTC.

The DNA of the CDR3 is TGTGCCAGCGACACGAACACCGGGGAGCTGTTTTTT. Its translation is CASDTNTGELFF. The chain carries TRBV2 and TRBJ2-2, with D uncertain. V gave up 8 bases and J gave up 0 bases, with 4 bases separating them. The CDR3 consists of 12 residues. Germline CDR1 is SNHLY and CDR2 is FYNNEI.

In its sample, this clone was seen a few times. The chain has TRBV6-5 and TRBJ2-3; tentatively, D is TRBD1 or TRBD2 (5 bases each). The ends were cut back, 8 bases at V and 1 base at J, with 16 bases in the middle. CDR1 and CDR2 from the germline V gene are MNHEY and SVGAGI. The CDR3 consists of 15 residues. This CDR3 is CASAFRGDGTDTQYF. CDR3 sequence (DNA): TGTGCCAGCGCCTTTCGAGGGGATGGCACAGATACGCAGTATTTT.

The CDR3 loop is CASSAGTGRTGELFF. Written as DNA, the CDR3 is TGTGCCAGCAGCGCTGGGACAGGCAGGACCGGGGAGCTGTTTTTT. The chain combines TRBV7-8 with TRBJ2-2; the match to TRBD1 covers 8 bases. Germline values: CDR1 SGHVS, CDR2 FQNEAQ. CDR3 length equals 15 residues. The junction had 7 bases not matched to a gene; V was cut back by 5 bases and J by 5 bases.